A single sample is the source of the 7 T cell receptor beta chains below, sequenced in a study of CD8 T cells in ankylosing spondylitis. MiXCR, run by TCRdb on the 5' RACE reads, gives a single entry per CDR3 protein. Of around 32,000 distinct CDR3 sequences listed, about 7.2% are singletons. Sequences were obtained from blood, either unsorted or a sorted T cell fraction (not recorded which). The source is a male donor with ankylosing spondylitis or in good health (not recorded which).

This clonotype came up many times. The gene calls are TRBV20-1 and TRBJ1-5; D gene unclear. In germline, CDR1 is DFQATT, CDR2 SNEGSKA (reference sequence). V lost 3 bases to trimming and J lost 2 bases, with 5 bases between them. CDR3 size: 12 residues. Here the CDR3 DNA reads TGCAGTGCTAGTGCTGGCAATCAGCCCCAGCATTTT. Its protein is CSASAGNQPQHF.

This clonotype occurred many times. The gene calls are TRBV20-1 and TRBJ2-1, with 12 nucleotides matching TRBD2. The germline gives CDR1 DFQATT, CDR2 SNEGSKA (reference sequence). V gave up 3 bases and J gave up 9 bases; unmatched junction bases: 6. This CDR3 is 14 amino acids long. CDR3 bases: TGCAGTGCTAGGGGACTAGCGGGTAGTGGTGAGCAGTTCTTC. It translates to CSARGLAGSGEQFF.

This clonotype was observed many times. The chain uses TRBV5-5 and TRBJ2-1; D unresolved. Germline lookup yields CDR1 SGHKS and CDR2 YYEKEE (reference sequence). The CDR3 spans 14 residues. V lost 3 bases and J 1 base, leaving 8 bases between the germline ends. The CDR3, as DNA: TGTGCCAGCAGCTGGGCCGGTTCCTACAATGAGCAGTTCTTC. Translation gives CASSWAGSYNEQFF.

At least ten counts were recorded for this clonotype. The gene calls are TRBV7-2 and TRBJ1-2, with D possibly TRBD1 on 6 matching bases. V was clipped by 6 bases and J by 2 bases, with 10 bases between them. This CDR3 comprises 13 residues. Germline values: CDR1 SGHTA, CDR2 FQGNSA. DNA of the CDR3: TGTGCCAGCAGTGGGGACAACAACTATGGCTACACCTTC. Translation gives CASSGDNNYGYTF.

The table lists this clonotype with many counts. The chain carries TRBV5-6 and TRBJ2-1, with D maybe TRBD1 (5 bases). Germline V gene sequence: CDR1 SGHDT, CDR2 YYEEEE. The CDR3 contains 13 residues. Trimming removed 3 bases from V and 8 bases from J, with 12 bases in between. CDR3 sequence: CASSSQALYEQFF. As DNA, the CDR3 is TGTGCCAGCAGCTCACAGGCGTTATATGAGCAGTTCTTC.

Ten or more counts support this clonotype. CDR3 nucleotides: TGTGCCAGCAGTTACGATCCAGGGCGCTCCTACGAGCAGTACTTC. Its translation: CASSYDPGRSYEQYF. This chain joins TRBV6-5 and TRBJ2-7; D might be TRBD1 (5 bases). The CDR3 is 15 residues long. V lost 2 bases to trimming and J lost 0 bases, with 11 bases between them. CDR1 and CDR2 from the germline V gene are MNHEY and SVGAGI.

This clonotype has a count of ten or more. V gene TRBV19 combines with J gene TRBJ1-5; no reliable D call. Germline lookup yields CDR1 LNHDA and CDR2 SQIVND (reference sequence). The CDR3 has 11 amino acids. The V end lost 3 bases, the J end lost 6 bases, and 3 bases lay between the germline ends. The CDR3 DNA is TGTGCCAGTAGTATCGGTCAGCCCCAGCATTTT. Protein sequence: CASSIGQPQHF. The complete variable domain, with remaining parts taken from reference TRBV19 and TRBJ1-5, reads DGGITQSPKYLFRKEGQNVTLSCEQNLNHDAMYWYRQDPGQGLRLIYYSQIVNDFQKGDIAEGYSVSREKKESFPLTVTSAQKNPTAFYLCASSIGQPQHFGDGTRLSIL.